This TCR beta chain was identified during a study of T cells in Graves' hyperthyroidism and ophthalmopathy. Study in general: It was at initial diagnosis, before any treatment, that peripheral blood was collected. Overall study findings and caveats: Progression to ophthalmopathy was predicted a median of roughly 6.6 months early. Most thyroid clonotypes expanded above 0.001 were also detected in blood.

Germline V CDR1 and CDR2: MNHNS, SASEGT. Between the trimmed V and J ends, which lost 5 bases and 0 bases, there was a span of 13 bases. This CDR3 is 15 amino acids long. Researchers barred patients who had uncontrolled infection, other autoimmune disease, pregnancy or lactation. This clonotype was recorded many times. Its antigen is as yet unknown. Authors of the study amplified TCR beta CDR3 regions from RNA transcripts. First-round RT-PCR of the TCR CDR3 relied on the HTBI primer set. MiXCR, run by TCRdb on the multiplex PCR reads, gives a single entry per CDR3 protein. Seen here are over 250,000 distinct CDR3 sequences, approximately 15% observed once, and the top ten hold 30% to 40%.

Sequenced input: blood. This sequence originates from a middle-aged woman with Graves' ophthalmopathy. V gene TRBV6-1 combines with J gene TRBJ1-1; D unresolved. The CDR3 bases are TGTGCCAGCAGTTTCCTCCCGCAAATGAACACTGAAGCTTTCTTT. Its translation: CASSFLPQMNTEAFF.